Presented here are 11 T cell receptor beta chains from one specimen sequenced in a study of blood T cell repertoires in COVID-19. The repertoire was sequenced with immunoSEQ multiplex PCR; TCRdb's copy has only in-frame clones and lacks some. The top ten clones hold around 2.2% of a sample with a few hundred thousand clones, over 75% of them seen once. Sample: PBMCs or T cells enriched from blood (not recorded which). The receptor set was obtained from a man aged 25 to 45 who had recovered from COVID-19.

The chain uses TRBV5-1 and TRBJ1-2; D is perhaps TRBD1 (6 bases). Germline loops: CDR1 SGHRS, CDR2 YFSETQ. V was shortened by 4 bases and J by 6 bases, with 22 bases between the two germline ends. The length of the CDR3 is 16 residues. CDR3 nucleotide sequence: TGCGCCAGCAGCCCGAGAATCGCGGGGGCTTCGGATGGCTACACCTTC. It specifies CASSPRIAGASDGYTF.

V and J are TRBV5-1 and TRBJ2-4; TRBD1 matches at 9 bases. The CDR3 runs 15 residues. Germline V gives CDR1 SGHRS, CDR2 YFSETQ. Trimming took 4 bases from V and 5 from J; bases not matched to a gene: 7. The DNA of the CDR3 is TGCGCCAGCAGCCGTGGGGACAGGGCAGAAAACATTCAGTACTTC. It translates to CASSRGDRAENIQYF.

The chain has TRBV2 and TRBJ1-1; TRBD1 is a possible D gene (5 bases). Trimming removed 4 bases from V and 2 bases from J, with 8 bases in between. Germline-derived CDR1 and CDR2 are SNHLY and FYNNEI. The CDR3 covers 13 residues. CDR3 in DNA: TGTGCCAGCAGTGGACAGATCAACACTGAAGCTTTCTTT. Its translation: CASSGQINTEAFF.

This clone was counted between two and nine times. This chain links TRBV2 with TRBJ1-2; D might be TRBD1 (6 bases). The ends were cut back, 6 bases at V and 1 base at J, with 15 bases in the middle. The CDR3 has 15 amino acids. The germline gives CDR1 SNHLY, CDR2 FYNNEI. CDR3 sequence reads: CASRSRTADNYGYTF. The CDR3 DNA reads TGTGCCAGCAGGTCGCGGACAGCAGATAACTATGGCTACACCTTC.

The J gene is TRBJ2-3, the V gene TRBV5-4; a possible D gene is TRBD2 (6 bases). Trimming removed 1 base at V and 1 base at J, with 10 bases between. The CDR3 has 15 amino acids. The germline CDR1 and CDR2 sequences are SGHNT and YYREEE (reference sequence). The DNA of the CDR3 is TGTGCCAGCAGCTTGCGAGGAGGGGGCACAGATACGCAGTATTTT. This translates into CASSLRGGGTDTQYF.

The V gene is TRBV18, the J gene TRBJ2-1; D might be TRBD2 (6 bases). Between the trimmed V and J ends, which lost 0 bases and 5 bases, there was a span of 14 bases. The CDR3 runs 16 residues. Germline loops: CDR1 KGHSH, CDR2 LQKENI. CDR3 in amino acids: CASSPPGGRTNNEQFF. The CDR3 nucleotides read TGTGCCAGCTCACCACCCGGGGGACGGACCAACAATGAGCAGTTCTTC.

This CDR3 reads CASSEGRRAGNTIYF. The CDR3 DNA reads TGTGCCAGCAGTGAAGGCCGCAGGGCTGGAAACACCATATATTTT. The chain combines TRBV2 with TRBJ1-3; a possible D gene is TRBD1 (5 bases). The CDR3 covers 15 residues. Germline CDR1 SNHLY, CDR2 FYNNEI. The V end lost 1 base, the J end lost 2 bases, and 9 bases lay between the germline ends.

The gene calls are TRBV7-8 and TRBJ2-3; the match to TRBD2 covers 8 bases. This CDR3 has 16 residues. Germline CDR1 SGHVS, CDR2 FQNEAQ. V gave up 2 bases and J gave up 0 bases; unmatched junction bases: 4. The CDR3 protein is CASSLRGGSSTDTQYF. The CDR3 bases are TGTGCCAGCAGCTTACGGGGGGGGTCTAGCACAGATACGCAGTATTTT.

The chain uses TRBV11-3 and TRBJ2-1, with D possibly being TRBD1 (5 bases). From germline, CDR1 is SGHNT and CDR2 YENEEA. V was cut by 1 base and J by 0 bases, with 16 bases left in between. This CDR3 has 18 residues. The DNA of the CDR3 is TGTGCCAGCAGCTTAGGAGAACAGGAAGATCGCTCCTACAATGAGCAGTTCTTC. Translated: CASSLGEQEDRSYNEQFF.

The J gene is TRBJ2-7, the V gene TRBV7-9, with D possibly matching TRBD2 (5 bases). V lost 3 bases and J 4 bases, leaving 10 bases between the germline ends. CDR1 is SEHNR and CDR2 is FQNEAQ in the germline V gene (reference sequence). The CDR3 covers 13 residues. As DNA, the CDR3 is TGTGCCAGCAGCTTGAGGGTTTGGTACGAGCAGTACTTC. Translation: CASSLRVWYEQYF.

The chain combines TRBV7-3 with TRBJ2-5; weak D call: TRBD2 (6 bases). The V gene's germline CDR1 is SGHTA and CDR2 FQGTGA. CDR3 size: 14 residues. Trimming stripped 5 bases from V and 2 bases from J, with 12 bases between. In DNA, the CDR3 is TGTGCCAGCAGCCCCATGGGGGGTCAAGAGACCCAGTACTTC. Translation gives CASSPMGGQETQYF.